This TCR beta chain was identified in a study of blood T cell repertoires in COVID-19. Across the study: Samples representing acute and convalescent COVID-19 were sourced from the United States, Italy and Spain. The cDNA or gDNA used as material had been derived from T cells, B-cell-depleted T cells, or PBMCs.

Patients in Seattle were enrolled during active infection, then followed longitudinally. In the original workflow: Estimated nucleated cell counts came from reference gene primer amplification. Sequencing was performed with immunoSEQ multiplex PCR; in TCRdb, only in-frame clones are kept and a portion is missing. From that table come the V and J calls and clone size; the DNA was used to work out D and trimming. The sample contains about 350,000 clones, about nine tenths of which appear only once. V lost 4 bases, J lost 3 bases, and 15 bases lay in between. Germline V gene sequence: CDR1 LGHDT, CDR2 YNNKEL (reference sequence). The CDR3 sequence is 15 residues long.

The material sequenced was peripheral blood. The clonotype originates from a woman in her sixties with COVID-19, enrolled during active disease. V is TRBV3-1 (or the pseudogene TRBV3-2) and J is TRBJ1-2, with unresolved D. CDR3 bases: TGTGCCAGCAGCCCTTATGGCGACGGAGACTATGGCTACACCTTC. Its translation: CASSPYGDGDYGYTF.